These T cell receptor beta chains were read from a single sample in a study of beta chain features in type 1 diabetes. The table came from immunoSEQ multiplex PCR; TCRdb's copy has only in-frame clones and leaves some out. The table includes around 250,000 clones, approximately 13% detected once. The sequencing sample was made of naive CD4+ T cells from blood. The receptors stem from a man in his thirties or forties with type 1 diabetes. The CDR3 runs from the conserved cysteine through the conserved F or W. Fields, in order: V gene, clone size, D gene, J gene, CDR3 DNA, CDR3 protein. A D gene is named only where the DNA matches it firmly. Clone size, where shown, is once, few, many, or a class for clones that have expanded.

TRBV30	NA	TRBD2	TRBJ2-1	TGTGCCTGGAGTGTACGGGGGACTAGCGGCAATGAGCAGTTCTTC	CAWSVRGTSGNEQFF
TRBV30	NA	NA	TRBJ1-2	TGTGCCTGGAGTCGGGGGATTGGCTACACCTTC	CAWSRGIGYTF
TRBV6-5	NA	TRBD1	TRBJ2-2	TGTGCCAGCAGGACAGGGGACACCGGGGAGCTGTTTTTT	CASRTGDTGELFF
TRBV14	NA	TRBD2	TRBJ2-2	TGTGCCAGCAGCCCGACTAGCGGGAACACCGGGGAGCTGTTTTTT	CASSPTSGNTGELFF
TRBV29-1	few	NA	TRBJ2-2	TGCAGCGTTGCCCCTCAGGCACAAAGAACCGGGGAGCTGTTTTTT	CSVAPQAQRTGELFF
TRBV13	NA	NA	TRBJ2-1	TGTGCCAGCAGCTCCGCAGGGTTCATAGGCGGTTCCTACAATGAGCAGTTCTTC	CASSSAGFIGGSYNEQFF
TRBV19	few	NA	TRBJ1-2	TGTGCCAGTAGTGATCCTGGACAACCAGTATATGGCTACACCTTC	CASSDPGQPVYGYTF
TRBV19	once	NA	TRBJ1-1	TGTGCCAGTAGTATAGCGGAGGCCCCGAGAGAGAACACTGAAGCTTTCTTT	CASSIAEAPRENTEAFF
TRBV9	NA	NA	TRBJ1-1	TGTGCCAGCAGCGTAGTCCAAAGCCCCTTGAACACTGAAGCTTTCTTT	CASSVVQSPLNTEAFF
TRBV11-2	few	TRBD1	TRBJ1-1	TGTGCCAGCAGCCGGACTGACAGGGGGTACTCCTTCACTGAAGCTTTCTTT	CASSRTDRGYSFTEAFF
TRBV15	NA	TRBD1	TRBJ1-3	TGTGCCACCAGCAGAGACCCCAGGGGGCTTGGAAACACCATATATTTT	CATSRDPRGLGNTIYF
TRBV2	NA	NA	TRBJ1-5	TGTGCCAGCAGTGAAATGGCAGGGGATCAGCCCCAGCATTTT	CASSEMAGDQPQHF
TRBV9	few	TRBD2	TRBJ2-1	TGTGCCAGCAGCGTACGTAGCGGGGGGGCGGATGAGCAGTTCTTC	CASSVRSGGADEQFF
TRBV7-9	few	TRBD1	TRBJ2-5	TGTGCCAGCAGCTTAGCAGGGGGCGGAGAGACCCAGTACTTC	CASSLAGGGETQYF
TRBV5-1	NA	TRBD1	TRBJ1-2	TGCGCCAGCAGCACGGGACAGCCGGTGGGCTATGGCTACACCTTC	CASSTGQPVGYGYTF
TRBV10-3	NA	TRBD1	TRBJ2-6	TGTGCCATCAGCGGGACAGTGGGCGTCGGGGCCAACGTCCTGACTTTC	CAISGTVGVGANVLTF
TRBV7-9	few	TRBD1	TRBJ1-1	TGTGCCAGCAACTACCTCCGGGACAGGGAGACTGAAGCTTTCTTT	CASNYLRDRETEAFF
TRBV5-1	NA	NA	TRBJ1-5	TGCGCCAGCAGCTTGGATGGAGAGGAGCATCAGCCCCAGCATTTT	CASSLDGEEHQPQHF
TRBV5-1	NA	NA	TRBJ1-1	TGCGCCAGCAGCTCCAGCGGGGGGCTCACTGAAGCTTTCTTT	CASSSSGGLTEAFF
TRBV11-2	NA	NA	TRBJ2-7	TGTGCCAGCAGCTCCCTCGGGAGTATCGAGCAGTACTTC	CASSSLGSIEQYF
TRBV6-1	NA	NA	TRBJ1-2	TGTGCCAGCAGTGAAGGGGCCCGGCCCAGGGGCTACACCTTC	CASSEGARPRGYTF
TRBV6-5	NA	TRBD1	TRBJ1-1	TGTGCCAGCAGTTACACCGGGACAGGGAAGACTGAAGCTTTCTTT	CASSYTGTGKTEAFF